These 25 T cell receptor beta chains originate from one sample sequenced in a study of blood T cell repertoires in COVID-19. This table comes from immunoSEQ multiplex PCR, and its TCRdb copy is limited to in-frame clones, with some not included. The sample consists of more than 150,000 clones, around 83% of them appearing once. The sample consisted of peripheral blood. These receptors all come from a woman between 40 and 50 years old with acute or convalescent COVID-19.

The CDR3 bases are TGTGCCAGCAGCCGCCCAAGGGGTGGCGGGGCGGCAGATACGCAGTATTTT. Residues: CASSRPRGGGAADTQYF. The chain has TRBV7-6 and TRBJ2-3; a weak D match, TRBD2 (6 bases). The germline V gene encodes CDR1 SGHVS and CDR2 FNYEAQ. This CDR3 is 17 amino acids long. The V end lost 5 bases, the J end lost 4 bases, and 22 bases lay between the germline ends. The full variable domain, completed using reference TRBV7-6 and TRBJ2-3, is GAGVSQSPRYKVTKRGQDVALRCDPISGHVSLYWYRQALGQGPEFLTYFNYEAQQDKSGLPNDRFSAERPEGSISTLTIQRTEQRDSAMYRCASSRPRGGGAADTQYFGPGTRLTVL.

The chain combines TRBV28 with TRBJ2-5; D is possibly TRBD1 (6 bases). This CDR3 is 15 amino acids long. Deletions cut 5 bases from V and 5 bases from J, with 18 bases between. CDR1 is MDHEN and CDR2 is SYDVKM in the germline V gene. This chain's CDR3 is CASSPIAGDGETQYF. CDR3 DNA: TGTGCCAGCAGTCCCATCGCAGGGGACGGGGAGACCCAGTACTTC.

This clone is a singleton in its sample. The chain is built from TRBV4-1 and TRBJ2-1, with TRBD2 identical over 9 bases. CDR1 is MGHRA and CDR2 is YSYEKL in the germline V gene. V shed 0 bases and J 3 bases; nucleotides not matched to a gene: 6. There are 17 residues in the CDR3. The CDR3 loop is CASSQDNLAGLYNEQFF. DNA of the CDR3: TGCGCCAGCAGCCAAGATAATCTAGCGGGACTCTACAATGAGCAGTTCTTC.

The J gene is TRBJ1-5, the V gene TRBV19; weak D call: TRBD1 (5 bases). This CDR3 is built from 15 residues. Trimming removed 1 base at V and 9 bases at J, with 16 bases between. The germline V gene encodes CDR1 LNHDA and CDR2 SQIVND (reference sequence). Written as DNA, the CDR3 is TGTGCCAGTAGTATAGCGGGCAGGGCAAGAGGGCCCCAGCATTTT. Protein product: CASSIAGRARGPQHF.

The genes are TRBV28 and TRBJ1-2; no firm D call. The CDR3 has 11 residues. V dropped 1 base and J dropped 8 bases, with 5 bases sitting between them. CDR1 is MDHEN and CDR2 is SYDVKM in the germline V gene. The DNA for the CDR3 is TGTGCCAGCAGTTTATCCCGGGGCTACACCTTC. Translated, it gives CASSLSRGYTF.

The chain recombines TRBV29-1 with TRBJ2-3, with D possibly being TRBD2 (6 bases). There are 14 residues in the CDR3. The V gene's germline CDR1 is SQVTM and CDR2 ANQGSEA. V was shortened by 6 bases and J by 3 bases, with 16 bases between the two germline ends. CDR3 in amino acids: CSVRVGSLTDTQYF. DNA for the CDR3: TGCAGCGTCCGGGTCGGGAGTCTGACAGATACGCAGTATTTT.

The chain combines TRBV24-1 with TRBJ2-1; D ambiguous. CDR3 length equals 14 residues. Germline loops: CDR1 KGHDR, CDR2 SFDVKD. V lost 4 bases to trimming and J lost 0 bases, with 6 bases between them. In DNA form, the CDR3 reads TGTGCCACCAGTGAGGGCTTCTCCTACAATGAGCAGTTCTTC. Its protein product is CATSEGFSYNEQFF.

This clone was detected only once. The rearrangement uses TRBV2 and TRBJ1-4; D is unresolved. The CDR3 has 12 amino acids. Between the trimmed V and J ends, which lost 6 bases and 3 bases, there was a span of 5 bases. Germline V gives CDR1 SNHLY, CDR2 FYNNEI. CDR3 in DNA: TGTGCCAGCAGCTGGCCTAATGAAAAACTGTTTTTT. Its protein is CASSWPNEKLFF.

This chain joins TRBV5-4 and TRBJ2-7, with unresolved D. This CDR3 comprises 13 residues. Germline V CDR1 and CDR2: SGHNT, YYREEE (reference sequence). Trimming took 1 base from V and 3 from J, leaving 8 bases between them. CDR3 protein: CASSLMASYEQYF. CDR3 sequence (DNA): TGTGCCAGCAGCTTGATGGCCAGCTACGAGCAGTACTTC.

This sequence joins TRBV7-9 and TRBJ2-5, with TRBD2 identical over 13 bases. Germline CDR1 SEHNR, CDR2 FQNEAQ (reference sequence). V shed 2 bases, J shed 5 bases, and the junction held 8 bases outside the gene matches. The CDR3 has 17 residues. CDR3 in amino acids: CASSLTGTSGVRETQYF. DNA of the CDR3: TGTGCCAGCAGCTTAACCGGGACTAGCGGGGTCAGGGAGACCCAGTACTTC.

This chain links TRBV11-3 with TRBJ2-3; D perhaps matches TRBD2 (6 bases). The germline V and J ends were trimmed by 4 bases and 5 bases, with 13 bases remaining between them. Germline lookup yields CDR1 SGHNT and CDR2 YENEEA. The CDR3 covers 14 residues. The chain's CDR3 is CASSSGGNEDTQYF. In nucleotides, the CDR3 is TGTGCCAGCAGCTCGGGCGGGAACGAAGATACGCAGTATTTT.

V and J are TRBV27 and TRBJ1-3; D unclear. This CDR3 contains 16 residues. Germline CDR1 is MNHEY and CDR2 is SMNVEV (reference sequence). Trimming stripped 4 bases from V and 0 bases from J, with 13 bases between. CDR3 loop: CASSYSGSSSGNTIYF. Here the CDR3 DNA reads TGTGCCAGCAGTTACTCTGGGAGCTCCTCTGGAAACACCATATATTTT.

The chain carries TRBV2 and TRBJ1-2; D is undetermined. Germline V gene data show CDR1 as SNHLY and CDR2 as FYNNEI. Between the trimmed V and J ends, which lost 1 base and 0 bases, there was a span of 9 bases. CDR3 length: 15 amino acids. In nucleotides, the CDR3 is TGTGCCAGCAGTGAAGAACGGTTACCTAACTATGGCTACACCTTC. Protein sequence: CASSEERLPNYGYTF.

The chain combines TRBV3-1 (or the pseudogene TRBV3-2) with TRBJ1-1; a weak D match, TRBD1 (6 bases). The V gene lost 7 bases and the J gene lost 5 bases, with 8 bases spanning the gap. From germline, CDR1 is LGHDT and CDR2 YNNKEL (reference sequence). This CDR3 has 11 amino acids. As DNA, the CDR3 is TGTGCCAGCAAACAGGGTACTGAAGCTTTCTTT. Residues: CASKQGTEAFF.

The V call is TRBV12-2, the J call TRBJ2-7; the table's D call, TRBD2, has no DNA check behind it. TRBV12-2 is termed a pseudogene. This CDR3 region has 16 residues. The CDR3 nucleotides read TGTGCAAGTCGCTTAAAGGAGGGGACCCACTCCTACGAGCAGTACTTC. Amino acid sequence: CASRLKEGTHSYEQYF.

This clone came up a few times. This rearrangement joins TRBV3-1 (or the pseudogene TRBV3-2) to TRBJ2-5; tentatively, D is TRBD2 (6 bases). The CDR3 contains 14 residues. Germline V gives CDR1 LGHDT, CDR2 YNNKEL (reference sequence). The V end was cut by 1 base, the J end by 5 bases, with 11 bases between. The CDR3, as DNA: TGTGCCAGCAGCCAAGTGGGGGGACGGGAGACCCAGTACTTC. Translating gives CASSQVGGRETQYF.

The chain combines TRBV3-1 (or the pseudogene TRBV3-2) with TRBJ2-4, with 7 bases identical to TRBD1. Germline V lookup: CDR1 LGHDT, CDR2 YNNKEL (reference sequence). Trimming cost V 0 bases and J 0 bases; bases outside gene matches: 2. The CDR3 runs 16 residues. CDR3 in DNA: TGTGCCAGCAGCCAAGACCGGACAGGAGCCAAAAACATTCAGTACTTC. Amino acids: CASSQDRTGAKNIQYF.

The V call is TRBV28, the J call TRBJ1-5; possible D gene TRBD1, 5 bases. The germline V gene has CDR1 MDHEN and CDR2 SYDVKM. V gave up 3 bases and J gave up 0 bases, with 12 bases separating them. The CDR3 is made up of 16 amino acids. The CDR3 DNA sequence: TGTGCCAGCAGTTTCCCCTCGGGGGATAGCAATCAGCCCCAGCATTTT. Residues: CASSFPSGDSNQPQHF.

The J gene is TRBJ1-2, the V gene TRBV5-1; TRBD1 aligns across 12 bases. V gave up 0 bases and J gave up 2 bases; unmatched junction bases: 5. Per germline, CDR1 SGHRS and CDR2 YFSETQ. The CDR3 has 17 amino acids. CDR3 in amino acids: CASSLGDRGLQNYGYTF. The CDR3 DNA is TGCGCCAGCAGCTTGGGGGACAGGGGGCTCCAGAACTATGGCTACACCTTC.

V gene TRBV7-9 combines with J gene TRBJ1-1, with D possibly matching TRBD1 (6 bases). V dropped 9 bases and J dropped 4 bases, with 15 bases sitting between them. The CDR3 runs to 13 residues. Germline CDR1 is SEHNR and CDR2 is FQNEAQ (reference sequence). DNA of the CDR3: TGTGCCAGTAAACAGGGCTTGGTCACTGAAGCTTTCTTT. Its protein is CASKQGLVTEAFF.

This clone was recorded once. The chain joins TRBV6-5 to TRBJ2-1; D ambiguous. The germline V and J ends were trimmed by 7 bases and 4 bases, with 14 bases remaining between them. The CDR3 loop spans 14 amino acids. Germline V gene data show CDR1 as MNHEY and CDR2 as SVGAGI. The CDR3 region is CASIVAIAYNEQFF. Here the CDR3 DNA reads TGTGCCAGCATCGTTGCGATTGCGTACAATGAGCAGTTCTTC.

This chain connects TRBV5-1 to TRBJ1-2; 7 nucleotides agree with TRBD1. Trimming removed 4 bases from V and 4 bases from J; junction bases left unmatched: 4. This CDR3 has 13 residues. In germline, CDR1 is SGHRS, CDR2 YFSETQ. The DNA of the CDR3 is TGCGCCAGCAGCCGGGACAGCTTCTATGGCTACACCTTC. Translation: CASSRDSFYGYTF. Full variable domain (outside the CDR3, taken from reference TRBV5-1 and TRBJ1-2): KAGVTQTPRYLIKTRGQQVTLSCSPISGHRSVSWYQQTPGQGLQFLFEYFSETQRNKGNFPGRFSGRQFSNSRSEMNVSTLELGDSALYLCASSRDSFYGYTFGSGTRLTVV.

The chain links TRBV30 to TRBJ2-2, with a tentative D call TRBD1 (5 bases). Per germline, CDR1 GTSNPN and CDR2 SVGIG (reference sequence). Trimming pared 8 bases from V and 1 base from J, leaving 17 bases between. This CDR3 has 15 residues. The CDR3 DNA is TGTGCCCATCAGGGTCCCCTAATGAACACCGGGGAGCTGTTTTTT. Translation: CAHQGPLMNTGELFF.

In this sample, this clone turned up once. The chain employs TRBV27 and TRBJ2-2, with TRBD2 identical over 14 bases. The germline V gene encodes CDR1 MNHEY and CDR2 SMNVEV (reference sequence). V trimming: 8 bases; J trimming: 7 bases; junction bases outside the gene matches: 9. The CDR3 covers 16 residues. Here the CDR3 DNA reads TGTGCCAGCCGGTCGGGACTAGCGGGAGTTCTCGGGGAGCTGTTTTTT. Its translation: CASRSGLAGVLGELFF.

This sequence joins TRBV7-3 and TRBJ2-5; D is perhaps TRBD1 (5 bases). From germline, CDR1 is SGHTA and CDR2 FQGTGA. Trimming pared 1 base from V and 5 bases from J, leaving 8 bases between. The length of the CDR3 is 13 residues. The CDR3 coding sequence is TGTGCCAGCAGCTTAAATCCAGGGGAGACCCAGTACTTC. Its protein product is CASSLNPGETQYF.